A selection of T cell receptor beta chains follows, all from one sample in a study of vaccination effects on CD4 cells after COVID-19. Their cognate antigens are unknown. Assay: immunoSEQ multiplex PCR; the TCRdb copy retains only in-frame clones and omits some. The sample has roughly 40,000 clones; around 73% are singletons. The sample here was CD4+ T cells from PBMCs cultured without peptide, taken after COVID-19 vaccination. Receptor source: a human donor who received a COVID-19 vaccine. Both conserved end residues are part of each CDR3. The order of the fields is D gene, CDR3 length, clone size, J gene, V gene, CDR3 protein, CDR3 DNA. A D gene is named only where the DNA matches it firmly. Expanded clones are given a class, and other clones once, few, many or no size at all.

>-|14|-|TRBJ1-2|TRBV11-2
CASSFYSNDYGYTF
TGTGCCAGCAGCTTCTACAGCAACGACTATGGCTACACCTTC
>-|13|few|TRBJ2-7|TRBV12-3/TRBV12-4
CASSLTQGYEQYF
TGTGCCAGCAGTTTAACGCAGGGATACGAGCAGTACTTC
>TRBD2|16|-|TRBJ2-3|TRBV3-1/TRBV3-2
CASSRGTGTRPDTQYF
TGTGCCAGCAGCCGGGGAACCGGGACTAGGCCAGATACGCAGTATTTT
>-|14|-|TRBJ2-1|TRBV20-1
CSASTGFSYNEQFF
TGCAGTGCTAGTACCGGGTTTTCATACAATGAGCAGTTCTTC
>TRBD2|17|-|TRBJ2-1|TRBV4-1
CASSQIVLAGGYNEQFF
TGCGCCAGCAGCCAAATTGTACTAGCGGGAGGGTACAATGAGCAGTTCTTC
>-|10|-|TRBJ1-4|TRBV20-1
CSAPGPKLFF
TGCAGTGCCCCAGGCCCAAAACTGTTTTTT
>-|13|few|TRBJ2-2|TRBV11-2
CASGLGLTGELFF
TGTGCCAGCGGGCTAGGACTCACCGGGGAGCTGTTTTTT
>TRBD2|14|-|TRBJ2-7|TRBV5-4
CASSSSGGVYEQYF
TGTGCCAGCAGCTCTAGCGGGGGAGTCTACGAGCAGTACTTC
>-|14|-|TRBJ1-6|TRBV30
CAWDRDSNNSPLHF
TGTGCCTGGGACCGGGACTCCAATAATTCACCCCTCCACTTT
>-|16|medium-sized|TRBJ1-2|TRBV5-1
CASSEPARDSGYGYTF
TGCGCCAGCAGCGAACCCGCCAGGGACTCGGGCTATGGCTACACCTTC
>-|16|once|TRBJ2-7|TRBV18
CASSPLGYGRIYEQYF
TGTGCCAGCTCACCACTGGGGTACGGAAGGATCTACGAGCAGTACTTC
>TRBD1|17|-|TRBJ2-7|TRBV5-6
CASSFYRGWYETYEQYF
TGTGCCAGCAGCTTCTACAGGGGTTGGTACGAAACCTACGAGCAGTACTTC
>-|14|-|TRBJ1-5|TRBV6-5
CASTEGAWGQPQHF
TGTGCCAGCACCGAAGGGGCCTGGGGTCAGCCCCAGCATTTT
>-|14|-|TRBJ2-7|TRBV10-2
CASSFQQETYEQYF
TGCGCCAGCAGTTTTCAACAGGAGACCTACGAGCAGTACTTC
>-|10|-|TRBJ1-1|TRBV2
CAFGSTGAVF
TGTGCCTTTGGGTCGACAGGCGCAGTGTTC
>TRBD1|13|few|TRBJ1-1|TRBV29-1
CSVGTGVETEAFF
TGCAGCGTTGGAACAGGGGTGGAAACTGAAGCTTTCTTT
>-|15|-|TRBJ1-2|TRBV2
CASSAAQGPTNGYTF
TGTGCCAGCAGCGCCGCACAGGGCCCCACGAACGGCTACACCTTC
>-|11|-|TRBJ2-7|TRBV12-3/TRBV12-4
CASRSRDEQYF
TGTGCCAGCAGGTCCAGGGATGAGCAGTACTTC
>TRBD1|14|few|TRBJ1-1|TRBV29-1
CSVVTRGRGTEAFF
TGCAGCGTTGTCACGAGGGGGCGCGGAACTGAAGCTTTCTTT
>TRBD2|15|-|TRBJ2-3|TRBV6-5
CASSLLAGYTDTQYF
TGTGCCAGCAGTCTATTAGCGGGTTACACAGATACGCAGTATTTT
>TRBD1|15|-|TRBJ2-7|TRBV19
CASSTAGQGTYEQYF
TGTGCCAGTAGTACCGCGGGACAGGGAACCTACGAGCAGTACTTC
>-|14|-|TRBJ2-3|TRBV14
CASSPRGAGDTQYF
TGTGCCAGCAGCCCCAGGGGGGCAGGAGATACGCAGTATTTT
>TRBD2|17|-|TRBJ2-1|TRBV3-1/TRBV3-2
CASSQRPGGVAYNEQFF
TGTGCCAGCAGCCAGAGGCCCGGGGGGGTTGCCTACAATGAGCAGTTCTTC